These 23 T cell receptor beta chains were all obtained from the same sample, sequenced in a study of tumor and adjacent non-tumor tissue in lung cancer (dated by TCRdb to 2017 to 2018). Libraries were constructed by multiplex PCR. TCRdb records Illumina HiSeq 2500 as the sequencer. TCRbeta libraries were built by three rounds of nested PCR using primers (Table S4), following protocols modified from ARM-PCR. Through fastp at Q25 and MiXCR, TCRdb rebuilt clones from the public reads, retaining in-frame beta chains. A single entry per CDR3 protein holds the most common genes and DNA from its merged rows. Within this sample are some 70,000 distinct CDR3 sequences, with roughly 75% of them counted one time only. Clones ranked in the top ten supply about 27% of the sample. RNA was extracted from bulk unsorted tissue and checked for quality with a NanoDrop ND-1000 and an Agilent 2100. The normal lung samples consisted of distant non-tumor tissue collected more than 3 cm from the tumor edge.

Sample: distant non-tumor lung tissue. These receptor sequences come from a woman aged 45-65 years with non-small cell lung cancer.

To note about this clonotype: A much more abundant neighbour one base away suggests this may be a read error. The rearrangement links TRBV20-1 to TRBJ2-3, with D unclear. The CDR3 contains 17 residues. V shed 5 bases and J shed 6 bases, with 27 bases lying between them. Germline values: CDR1 DFQATT, CDR2 SNEGSKA (reference sequence). The CDR3 DNA follows: TGCAGTGCTCGTAATAAAAAGACCCACGAGCGCAGGGATACGCAGTATTTT. Translating it yields CSARNKKTHERRDTQYF.

About this clonotype: One junction end does not reproduce the germline sequence, and a read error may be involved. The chain links TRBV29-1 to TRBJ2-7; 14 nucleotides match TRBD2. The germline CDR1 and CDR2 sequences are SQVTM and ANQGSEA. The CDR3 spans 13 residues. The CDR3 sequence is CSVDGTSGSYHYF. CDR3 nucleotides: TGCAGCGTTGACGGGACTAGCGGGAGCTACCACTATTTC.

As regards this clonotype: Compared with germline, one end of the junction differs, possibly owing to a read error. This chain links TRBV7-8 with TRBJ2-7, with D maybe TRBD2 (7 bases). CDR1 is SGHVS, CDR2 FQNEAQ, per germline. CDR3 length equals 15 residues. The chain's CDR3 is CANSLRGGLSYEQYF. The CDR3 DNA is TGTGCCAACAGCTTAAGGGGGGGACTTTCCTACGAGCAGTACTTC.

This clonotype was observed at least ten times. The chain links TRBV28 to TRBJ2-5; 9 bases line up with TRBD2. The germline V gene encodes CDR1 MDHEN and CDR2 SYDVKM. The CDR3 sequence is 19 residues long. V shed 3 bases and J 5 bases; nucleotides not matched to a gene: 19. CDR3 loop: CASSFSGLASGIGRETQYF. The CDR3 bases are TGTGCCAGCAGTTTCTCGGGTCTCGCTAGCGGGATTGGAAGGGAGACCCAGTACTTC.

The gene calls are TRBV11-2 and TRBJ2-3, with TRBD2 matching over 7 bases. This CDR3 contains 15 residues. Germline V gene data show CDR1 as SGHAT and CDR2 as FQNNGV. The CDR3 DNA is TGTGCATCAGCTTACGGGACTACTAGCACAGATACGCAGTATTTT. The encoded protein is CASAYGTTSTDTQYF.

Comment on this clonotype: At one end, the junction sequence differs from germline, possibly due to a read error. V usage is TRBV20-1 and J usage is TRBJ2-1; D is perhaps TRBD2 (5 bases). This CDR3 comprises 17 residues. Germline values: CDR1 DFQATT, CDR2 SNEGSKA (reference sequence). This CDR3 is CSARGVRGLSSNNEQLF. The CDR3 nucleotides read TGCAGTGCTAGAGGTGTTCGGGGATTAAGCTCCAACAATGAGCAGTTATTC.

This clonotype came up many times. The CDR3 sequence is CASSQDPGRETQYF. Here the CDR3 DNA reads TGCGCCAGCAGCCAAGATCCAGGGAGAGAGACCCAGTACTTC. The chain joins TRBV4-1 to TRBJ2-5; D possibly uses TRBD1 or TRBD2 (5 bases each). Germline V lookup: CDR1 MGHRA, CDR2 YSYEKL. Between the trimmed V and J ends, which lost 0 bases and 4 bases, there was a span of 9 bases. The CDR3 is 14 residues long.

This sequence joins TRBV5-8 and TRBJ2-3; the D gene is possibly TRBD2 (6 bases). Trimming removed 6 bases from V and 3 bases from J, with 11 bases in between. Germline CDR1 is SGHTS and CDR2 is YDEGEE. The CDR3 spans 13 residues. CDR3 protein: CASNSLATDTQYF. The CDR3 nucleotides are TGTGCCAGCAACTCGCTAGCGACAGATACGCAGTATTTT. Variable domain in full (rest from reference TRBV5-8 and TRBJ2-3): EAGVTQSPTHLIKTRGQQATLRCSPISGHTSVYWYQQALGLGLQFLLWYDEGEERNRGNFPPRFSGRQFPNYSSELNVNALELEDSALYLCASNSLATDTQYFGPGTRLTVL.

Comments on this clonotype: Because the CDR3 is missing its conserved closing phenylalanine or tryptophan, this is likely a read error. The chain is built from TRBV20-1 and TRBJ1-2; D ambiguous. Germline values: CDR1 DFQATT, CDR2 SNEGSKA (reference sequence). This CDR3 region has 13 residues. The V gene lost 7 bases and the J gene lost 2 bases, with 14 bases spanning the gap. The CDR3, as DNA: TGCAGTGACCGGGCGGACGGAAACTATGGCTACACCGTC. Its protein product is CSDRADGNYGYTV.

For this clonotype: At one end the junction does not follow the germline gene, possibly because of a read error. V is TRBV11-1 and J is TRBJ2-3; 7 bases fit TRBD1. CDR3 size: 14 residues. Germline values: CDR1 SGHAT, CDR2 FQDESV (reference sequence). CDR3 protein: CVSSLATGTDTHYF. CDR3 nucleotides: TGTGTCAGCAGCTTAGCGACCGGGACAGATACTCACTATTTT.

This clonotype was detected only a few times. This CDR3 is missing its conserved last phenylalanine or tryptophan, likely due to a read error. V and J are TRBV11-2 and TRBJ2-7, with 10 positions matching TRBD1. Per the germline V gene, CDR1 is SGHAT and CDR2 is FQNNGV. The length of the CDR3 is 15 residues. The CDR3 region is CASRLGTGVTYEQYL. In DNA, the CDR3 is TGTGCCAGCAGGTTAGGGACAGGGGTTACCTACGAGCAGTACTTA.

Concerning this clonotype itself: At one end, the junction sequence differs from germline, possibly due to a read error. The chain combines TRBV11-3 with TRBJ2-3; D is uncertain. The CDR3 loop spans 12 amino acids. The V gene's germline CDR1 is SGHNT and CDR2 YENEEA. The CDR3 nucleotides are TGTGACAGCAGTTTTATGTCGGATACGCAGTATTTT. Translating gives CDSSFMSDTQYF.

The chain carries TRBV2 and TRBJ1-4; the D is unclear. This CDR3 spans 13 amino acids. The V gene lost 6 bases and the J gene lost 3 bases, with 8 bases spanning the gap. CDR1 and CDR2 (germline): SNHLY, FYNNEI. The CDR3 sequence is CASREIPNEKLFF. DNA of the CDR3: TGTGCCAGCAGGGAGATCCCTAATGAAAAACTGTTTTTT.

Note on this clonotype: The junction does not match germline at one end; this may be a read error. The chain links TRBV6-2 or TRBV6-3 to TRBJ1-5; no definite D call. The CDR3 spans 13 residues. Germline CDR1 and CDR2: MNHEY and SVGEGT. In DNA, the CDR3 is TGTGGCAGCGGAGGAGCAACACTTCAGCCCCAGCATTTT. This codes for CGSGGATLQPQHF.

This chain uses TRBV12-3 or TRBV12-4 with TRBJ2-3, with D possibly matching TRBD2 (6 bases). V dropped 2 bases and J dropped 2 bases, with 14 bases sitting between them. This CDR3 comprises 16 residues. CDR3 region: CASSLRHGGDTDTQYF. CDR3 DNA: TGTGCCAGCAGTTTAAGGCACGGGGGTGACACAGATACGCAGTATTTT.

To note about this clonotype: A read error may account for a junction end that differs from germline. This rearrangement joins TRBV11-2 to TRBJ2-2, with D possibly being TRBD2 (5 bases). CDR1 and CDR2 from the germline V gene are SGHAT and FQNNGV. The CDR3 loop spans 17 amino acids. The CDR3 region has the DNA TGTGCCAGCAGCGTAGTGTTATACGGGGAAAACACCGGGGAACTGTTTTTT. Translated: CASSVVLYGENTGELFF.

Comments on this clonotype: This clone may be a read error of a much larger clone one base away. This CDR3 fails to terminate in the conserved phenylalanine or tryptophan, so it likely reflects a read error. The genes are TRBV28 and TRBJ1-2, with D maybe TRBD1 (5 bases). Trimming removed 2 bases from V and 7 bases from J, with 11 bases in between. This CDR3 region has 13 residues. Germline V gene lookup returns CDR1 MDHEN and CDR2 SYDVKM. The DNA of the CDR3 is TGTGCCAGCAGTTTACCGGGGCTGGCTGGCTACACCATC. It codes for CASSLPGLAGYTI.

The chain combines TRBV29-1 with TRBJ2-1, with a tentative D call TRBD2 (6 bases). Deletions cut 3 bases from V and 4 bases from J, with 25 bases between. This CDR3 region has 18 residues. Per the germline V gene, CDR1 is SQVTM and CDR2 is ANQGSEA. CDR3 residues: CSVEPSSPSSGTYNEQFF. As DNA, the CDR3 is TGCAGCGTTGAGCCCAGCAGCCCGAGTTCCGGGACTTACAATGAGCAGTTCTTC.

Note on this clonotype: Relative to the germline gene, one junction end is altered; a read error may explain this. The J gene is TRBJ2-2, the V gene TRBV11-2; no clear D. CDR3 length equals 15 residues. CDR1 is SGHAT and CDR2 is FQNNGV in the germline V gene. The CDR3 loop reads CPSSRRARNTGELFF. DNA of the CDR3: TGTCCCAGCAGCCGTCGGGCGAGGAACACGGGGGAGCTGTTTTTT.

This clonotype was detected many times. The chain combines TRBV4-2 with TRBJ1-2; D is uncertain. V was pared by 0 bases and J by 5 bases, with 13 bases between. Germline values: CDR1 LGHNA, CDR2 YNFKEQ. The CDR3 is made up of 15 amino acids. The CDR3 DNA reads TGTGCCAGCAGCCAAGATCGGCGGGCCTTTTATGGCTACACCTTC. As protein: CASSQDRRAFYGYTF.

This chain connects TRBV6-2 or TRBV6-3 to TRBJ1-1, with D possibly being TRBD1 (6 bases). CDR3 length: 16 residues. CDR1 is MNHEY, CDR2 SVGEGT, per germline. V was shortened by 9 bases and J by 4 bases, with 24 bases between the two germline ends. The CDR3 region has the DNA TGTGCCAGTAGTCCGACAGGCTCCTCGATGAGCACTGAAGCTTTCTTT. This codes for CASSPTGSSMSTEAFF.

This clonotype was seen just once. The J gene is TRBJ1-5, the V gene TRBV6-2 or TRBV6-3, with D tentatively TRBD1 (6 bases). Germline lookup yields CDR1 MNHEY and CDR2 SVGEGT. The V and J ends lost 10 bases and 7 bases respectively, with 20 bases between them. The CDR3 length is 14 residues. The CDR3 sequence: CATRPGGADQPQHF. The CDR3 coding sequence is TGTGCCACCAGACCGGGGGGCGCCGACCAGCCCCAGCATTTT.

Note on this clonotype: The junction and the germline gene differ at one end; a read error may be behind it. The CDR3 spells CTSSRRQGQDGYTF. The CDR3 DNA reads as TGTACCAGTAGCCGCAGACAGGGGCAGGATGGCTACACGTTC. The rearrangement joins TRBV6-2 or TRBV6-3 to TRBJ1-2; 8 nucleotides match TRBD1. This CDR3 is built from 14 residues. From germline, CDR1 is MNHEY and CDR2 SVGEGT.